This T cell receptor beta chain was recorded in a study of cytomegalovirus exposure and HLA in healthy donors. Points from the study as a whole: It was likely that a cluster of highly shared sequence variants was a sequencing artifact.

It was with 60 Vbeta and 13 Jbeta primers that the PCR ran. Only in-frame clones appear in the TCRdb table, and some are missing; sequencing was by immunoSEQ multiplex PCR. The table records roughly 180,000 clones, approximately 81% of them present only once. Germline V gene lookup returns CDR1 SSHAT and CDR2 FNYEAQ (reference sequence). The CDR3 is 15 residues long. As concerns this clone: The target antigen is unknown. One end of the junction does not line up with germline, which may come from a read error.

The clonotype was recovered from a female donor in good health and CMV-seronegative. The rearrangement joins TRBV7-7 to TRBJ2-3, with 7 bases identical to TRBD1. Source material: PBMCs. CDR3 sequence (DNA): TGTGCTAGCAGCTTAGGGACAGATCGCACAGATACGCAGTATTTT. Translating gives CASSLGTDRTDTQYF.